The entry below describes one TCR beta chain. As yet, its antigen is unknown. Using immunoSEQ multiplex PCR, the repertoire was profiled, and TCRdb retains in-frame clones only, with some absent. There are some 6,000 clones in the sample; around 85% occur only once, and 6.3% lies in the top ten. Samples were taken several times over chemoradiotherapy. CDR3 length: 14 residues. Unmatched junction bases numbered 4, after V lost 3 bases and J lost 4 bases. Germline V gene data show CDR1 as SGHTA and CDR2 as FQGNSA. These data are taken from a study of chemoradiotherapy in HPV16-positive cancers. Study overall: Two HPV16-positive patients' cells yielded candidate HPV-specific clones and common motifs. Findings of the study overall: Better recurrence-free survival went with HPV-responsive T-cell expansion in HPV16-positive patients. Candidate HPV-specific clones and E7-related TCR motifs grew in tumor during treatment.

This material consisted of tumor tissue, taken from a patient who underwent chemoradiotherapy. This chain links TRBV7-2 with TRBJ2-5, with 8 bases that match TRBD2. The receptor was derived from a human donor with HPV-associated anogenital cancer. CDR3 region: CASSFGTRGETQYF. The CDR3 DNA reads TGTGCCAGCAGCTTTGGGACTAGAGGAGAGACCCAGTACTTC.